What follows are 28 T cell receptor beta chains derived from one specimen sequenced in a study of blood T cell repertoires in COVID-19. Assay used: immunoSEQ multiplex PCR; TCRdb lists only in-frame clones, some missing. The repertoire holds more than 350,000 clones, about 88% seen once, with 1.2% to 1.5% in the top ten. Sequenced material: PBMCs or T cells enriched from blood (not recorded which). The receptor set was obtained from a woman under 30 who had been exposed to COVID-19.

This rearrangement joins TRBV4-2 to TRBJ2-3; 11 positions agree with TRBD2. The germline gives CDR1 LGHNA, CDR2 YNFKEQ. Unmatched junction bases numbered 3, after V lost 0 bases and J lost 1 base. This CDR3 has 17 residues. This chain's CDR3 is CASSQEGTSGGTDTQYF. The CDR3 nucleotides read TGTGCCAGCAGCCAAGAGGGGACTAGCGGAGGCACAGATACGCAGTATTTT.

This clone was counted a single time. The chain recombines TRBV5-4 with TRBJ2-5; a possible D gene is TRBD2 (6 bases). The V gene lost 2 bases and the J gene lost 5 bases, with 13 bases spanning the gap. The germline CDR1 and CDR2 sequences are SGHNT and YYREEE (reference sequence). The CDR3 covers 14 residues. The CDR3 DNA follows: TGTGCCAGCAGCTTTTCGGCTAGCGAGGAGACCCAGTACTTC. Residues: CASSFSASEETQYF.

The chain combines TRBV29-1 with TRBJ1-5; 11 bases fit TRBD1. After removal of 4 bases from V and 6 bases from J, the junction contained 11 bases not matched to a gene. The CDR3 contains 16 residues. CDR1 and CDR2 (germline): SQVTM, ANQGSEA. The CDR3 is CSVVLSGTGGSQPQHF. The CDR3, as DNA: TGCAGCGTTGTCCTTTCAGGGACAGGGGGTTCTCAGCCCCAGCATTTT.

The V gene is TRBV5-4, the J gene TRBJ2-5; a possible D gene is TRBD2 (5 bases). Germline V gene sequence: CDR1 SGHNT, CDR2 YYREEE (reference sequence). V lost 3 bases and J 5 bases, leaving 14 bases between the germline ends. The CDR3 is 14 residues long. CDR3 amino acids: CASSSIGGGETQYF. The CDR3 region has the DNA TGTGCCAGCAGCTCGATTGGTGGAGGCGAGACCCAGTACTTC.

The chain links TRBV25-1 to TRBJ1-1; D not resolved. The germline V and J ends were trimmed by 5 bases and 4 bases, with 8 bases remaining between them. The CDR3 loop spans 12 amino acids. Germline V gene lookup returns CDR1 MGHDK and CDR2 SYGVNS. DNA of the CDR3: TGTGCCAGCAGTCACGGAGGCACTGAAGCTTTCTTT. This codes for CASSHGGTEAFF.

This clone showed up just once. This sequence joins TRBV2 and TRBJ2-7; D remains unclear. V was cut by 5 bases and J by 2 bases, with 10 bases left in between. Looked up from germline, CDR1 is SNHLY and CDR2 is FYNNEI. The CDR3 runs 13 residues. In DNA form, the CDR3 reads TGTGCCAGCAGTCCCCCCTCTACCTACGAGCAGTACTTC. Protein sequence: CASSPPSTYEQYF.

This clone has a handful of counts. The chain couples TRBV3-1 (or the pseudogene TRBV3-2) to TRBJ2-1; tentative D call: TRBD2 (6 bases). V dropped 7 bases and J dropped 5 bases, with 15 bases sitting between them. CDR1 LGHDT and CDR2 YNNKEL come from the germline V gene (reference sequence). The CDR3 spans 14 residues. CDR3 sequence reads: CASKGRGLNNEQFF. DNA of the CDR3: TGTGCCAGCAAGGGGCGGGGCCTCAACAATGAGCAGTTCTTC.

The chain is built from TRBV5-4 and TRBJ2-7, with D unclear. Deletions cut 3 bases from V and 3 bases from J, with 7 bases between. Germline lookup yields CDR1 SGHNT and CDR2 YYREEE (reference sequence). The CDR3 contains 12 residues. The CDR3 nucleotides read TGTGCCAGCAGCTCTGACAACTACGAGCAGTACTTC. As protein: CASSSDNYEQYF.

This clone was seen more than once but under ten times. In nucleotides, the CDR3 is TGTGCCAGCAGCCCAGGGGCGGGCTGGAATGGCTACACCTTC. Residues: CASSPGAGWNGYTF. J is TRBJ1-2 and V is TRBV7-2, with D possibly TRBD1 on 6 matching bases. Trimming took off 5 bases at V and 6 bases at J, with 16 bases between the two ends. The CDR3 is 14 amino acids. Germline CDR1 SGHTA, CDR2 FQGNSA.

This chain uses TRBV7-3 with TRBJ1-3; D may be TRBD1 (6 bases). This CDR3 comprises 15 residues. Trimming removed 5 bases from V and 2 bases from J, with 13 bases in between. CDR1 and CDR2 from the germline V gene are SGHTA and FQGTGA. For the CDR3, the DNA is TGTGCCAGCAGCCCCAACAGGGCGCCTGGAAACACCATATATTTT. Translated: CASSPNRAPGNTIYF. Looking up the rest from reference TRBV7-3 and TRBJ1-3 gives the full variable domain: GAGVSQTPSNKVTEKGKYVELRCDPISGHTALYWYRQSLGQGPEFLIYFQGTGAADDSGLPNDRFFAVRPEGSVSTLKIQRTERGDSAVYLCASSPNRAPGNTIYFGEGSWLTVV.

The chain joins TRBV28 to TRBJ2-3; 8 bases line up with TRBD2. With 3 bases clipped from V and 5 bases from J, the junction kept 7 bases outside the gene matches. Germline loops: CDR1 MDHEN, CDR2 SYDVKM. CDR3 length: 15 residues. The chain's CDR3 is CASSFGGSGGDTQYF. The CDR3 coding sequence is TGTGCCAGCAGTTTCGGCGGGAGCGGGGGAGATACGCAGTATTTT.

This rearrangement joins TRBV19 to TRBJ2-1; the D gene is possibly TRBD2 (7 bases). This CDR3 has 12 residues. The ends were cut back, 5 bases at V and 8 bases at J, with 10 bases in the middle. Germline V lookup: CDR1 LNHDA, CDR2 SQIVND (reference sequence). CDR3 nucleotide sequence: TGTGCCAGTAGTTGGGGGGGCGATGAGCAGTTCTTC. Protein: CASSWGGDEQFF.

The genes are TRBV7-6 and TRBJ2-7; 9 bases are a match to TRBD1. The CDR3 is made up of 16 amino acids. With V trimmed by 5 bases and J by 4 bases, 12 bases remained unmatched. Germline CDR1 SGHVS, CDR2 FNYEAQ. For the CDR3, the DNA is TGTGCCAGCAGCCCAAGGGCGGACAGGGGCTCTTACGAGCAGTACTTC. This codes for CASSPRADRGSYEQYF.

The V gene is TRBV5-1, the J gene TRBJ2-7; 7 bases fit TRBD1. This CDR3 is 12 amino acids long. Unmatched junction bases numbered 0, after V lost 0 bases and J lost 6 bases. Germline values: CDR1 SGHRS, CDR2 YFSETQ. CDR3 sequence (DNA): TGCGCCAGCAGCTTGGGACAGGGCGAGCAGTACTTC. Translating it yields CASSLGQGEQYF.

This rearrangement joins TRBV28 to TRBJ2-2; weak D call: TRBD1 (5 bases). Germline CDR1 MDHEN, CDR2 SYDVKM. V was shortened by 6 bases and J by 7 bases, with 12 bases between the two germline ends. The CDR3 runs 13 residues. CDR3 protein: CASSTSGYGELFF. The DNA for the CDR3 is TGTGCCAGCAGCACCTCAGGGTACGGGGAGCTGTTTTTT.

V usage is TRBV19 and J usage is TRBJ2-5; possibly TRBD1 for D (7 bases). This CDR3 is 14 amino acids long. V gave up 6 bases and J gave up 6 bases, with 17 bases separating them. The germline V gene has CDR1 LNHDA and CDR2 SQIVND (reference sequence). This CDR3 is CASRGGGGRQTQYF. DNA for the CDR3: TGTGCCAGTAGGGGCGGAGGGGGCCGGCAGACCCAGTACTTC.

The V gene is TRBV7-2, the J gene TRBJ2-7, with D perhaps matching TRBD1 (7 bases). CDR1 and CDR2 (germline): SGHTA, FQGNSA. V gave up 8 bases and J gave up 2 bases, with 13 bases separating them. This CDR3 is 13 amino acids long. DNA of the CDR3: TGTGCCAGCTCTGGAGGGACAGCCTACGAGCAGTACTTC. Translating gives CASSGGTAYEQYF.

This clone was counted once. CDR3 sequence reads: CASSQGGQGILGNTGELFF. As DNA, the CDR3 is TGTGCCAGCAGCCAAGGGGGACAGGGGATCCTCGGGAACACCGGGGAGCTGTTTTTT. The chain carries TRBV4-2 and TRBJ2-2; 10 nucleotides line up with TRBD1. V shed 1 base and J 1 base; nucleotides not matched to a gene: 9. The CDR3 totals 19 residues. Germline V lookup: CDR1 LGHNA, CDR2 YNFKEQ.

The rearrangement uses TRBV6-2 or TRBV6-3 and TRBJ2-5; D may be TRBD2 (6 bases). Germline CDR1 and CDR2: MNHEY and SVGEGT. This CDR3 comprises 15 residues. V was cut by 2 bases and J by 2 bases, with 12 bases left in between. Written as DNA, the CDR3 is TGTGCCAGCAGTTACAGGGGACTTCGACAAGAGACCCAGTACTTC. Protein sequence: CASSYRGLRQETQYF.

The chain employs TRBV6-4 and TRBJ2-7; TRBD1 matches 9 bases. Germline CDR1 reads MRHNA; CDR2 reads SNTAGT. This CDR3 spans 13 amino acids. J lost 5 bases, V lost 2 bases, and 1 base had no gene match. The CDR3: CASSDGTGNEQYF. The DNA for the CDR3 is TGTGCCAGCAGTGACGGGACAGGGAACGAGCAGTACTTC.

The gene calls are TRBV10-2 and TRBJ1-6, with TRBD1 matching over 8 bases. The germline CDR1 and CDR2 sequences are WSHSY and SAAADI. The trim removed 6 bases at V and 2 bases at J, leaving 6 bases unmatched. The CDR3 contains 16 residues. CDR3 residues: CASSLTGGPYNSPLHF. The CDR3 nucleotides are TGCGCCAGCAGCCTTACAGGGGGACCCTATAATTCACCCCTCCACTTT.

J is TRBJ1-2 and V is TRBV9; 10 positions match TRBD1. This CDR3 region has 17 residues. Germline loops: CDR1 SGDLS, CDR2 YYNGEE. J gave up 2 bases and V 4 bases, and 11 bases lay outside the gene matches. CDR3 amino acids: CASSLRPGQGTNYGYTF. The CDR3 DNA follows: TGTGCCAGCAGCCTCAGACCGGGACAGGGGACCAACTATGGCTACACCTTC.

The chain is built from TRBV30 and TRBJ1-1, with a tentative D call TRBD1 (5 bases). This CDR3 has 13 amino acids. Per germline, CDR1 GTSNPN and CDR2 SVGIG (reference sequence). The V gene lost 0 bases and the J gene lost 12 bases, with 17 bases spanning the gap. Here the CDR3 reads CAWSVDSRVGTFF. CDR3 nucleotides: TGTGCCTGGAGTGTAGATAGCAGGGTCGGAACTTTCTTT.

The chain joins TRBV28 to TRBJ2-5; TRBD2 aligns across 11 bases. J was trimmed by 2 bases and V by 6 bases; bases with no gene match: 11. The CDR3 extends over 17 amino acids. In germline, CDR1 is MDHEN, CDR2 SYDVKM. Here the CDR3 reads CASSPRLAGGLQETQYF. The CDR3, as DNA: TGTGCCAGCAGCCCGCGGCTAGCGGGGGGATTACAAGAGACCCAGTACTTC. The full variable domain, rest sourced from reference TRBV28 and TRBJ2-5, is DVKVTQSSRYLVKRTGEKVFLECVQDMDHENMFWYRQDPGLGLRLIYFSYDVKMKEKGDIPEGYSVSREKKERFSLILESASTNQTSMYLCASSPRLAGGLQETQYFGPGTRLLVL.

CDR3 sequence reads: CASREIQQGSNYGYTF. CDR3 bases: TGTGCCAGCAGGGAAATACAACAGGGATCTAACTATGGCTACACCTTC. This chain joins TRBV6-1 and TRBJ1-2, with D possibly TRBD1 on 6 matching bases. Trimming cost V 6 bases and J 0 bases, with 17 bases left between them. The CDR3 extends over 16 amino acids. The germline V gene encodes CDR1 MNHNS and CDR2 SASEGT.

The chain uses TRBV2 and TRBJ1-5; 8 nucleotides agree with TRBD1. The length of the CDR3 is 13 residues. J gave up 11 bases and V 10 bases, and 13 bases lay outside the gene matches. Germline lookup yields CDR1 SNHLY and CDR2 FYNNEI. Here the CDR3 DNA reads TGTGCCACCCAAGGACAGGGAGGACAAGCCCAGCATTTT. Translating gives CATQGQGGQAQHF.

This chain connects TRBV28 to TRBJ2-7; TRBD1 matches 8 bases. V was clipped by 6 bases and J by 3 bases; unmatched bases: 7. CDR1 MDHEN and CDR2 SYDVKM come from the germline V gene. This CDR3 is 14 amino acids long. The CDR3 DNA is TGTGCCAGCAGGACCGCGGACAGGGTCTACGAGCAGTACTTC. It yields the protein CASRTADRVYEQYF.

The chain combines TRBV7-2 with TRBJ2-1; 11 bases are a match to TRBD2. V lost 5 bases to trimming and J lost 0 bases; unmatched junction nucleotides: 0. The CDR3 totals 15 residues. CDR1 is SGHTA, CDR2 FQGNSA, per germline. This CDR3 reads CASSTSGGSYNEQFF. The DNA for the CDR3 is TGTGCCAGCAGCACTAGCGGGGGCTCCTACAATGAGCAGTTCTTC.